This T cell receptor (beta chain) was documented in a study of cytomegalovirus exposure and HLA in healthy donors. Study-wide context: Around 80 million unique TCRs from HLA-typed donors were held in an early data release. Out of fewer than 500 genotyped donors, less than 85% belonged to the Caucasian-associated ancestry cluster.

V shed 3 bases and J 0 bases; nucleotides not matched to a gene: 10. The CDR3 totals 19 residues. CDR1 and CDR2 (germline): SGHRS, YFSETQ. Study-level results: In a later analysis, donors in an Asian-associated ancestry cluster reportedly had fewer N-insertions in productive TCRs than the cohort mean.

Both 60 Vbeta primers and 13 Jbeta primers went into the PCR. Using immunoSEQ multiplex PCR, the repertoire was profiled, and TCRdb retains in-frame clones only, with some absent. The sample holds some 170,000 clones, approximately 85% seen once. This clone came up once. Its antigen is still unknown. This TCR was sampled from a man aged 50-60 years in good health and CMV-seropositive. The source material was PBMCs. The V call is TRBV5-1, the J call TRBJ2-6; TRBD1 matches 9 bases. The chain's CDR3 is CASSSTAGTGYSGANVLTF. The DNA for the CDR3 is TGCGCCAGCAGCTCGACAGCCGGGACAGGGTACTCTGGGGCCAACGTCCTGACTTTC. Looking up the rest from reference TRBV5-1 and TRBJ2-6 gives the full variable domain: KAGVTQTPRYLIKTRGQQVTLSCSPISGHRSVSWYQQTPGQGLQFLFEYFSETQRNKGNFPGRFSGRQFSNSRSEMNVSTLELGDSALYLCASSSTAGTGYSGANVLTFGAGSRLTVL.